The rows below give T cell receptor beta chains drawn from one sample of a study of T and B cells in COVID-19 patients. TCRdb itself ran the multiplex PCR reads through MiXCR, one entry per CDR3 protein. The sample has approximately 14,000 distinct CDR3 sequences; around 30% are singletons. Specimen: blood. These receptors originate from a human donor who had recovered from COVID-19. CDR3s include the opening cysteine and the closing phenylalanine or tryptophan. The order of the fields is V gene, D gene, J gene, clone size, CDR3 length, CDR3 protein, CDR3 DNA. D genes are given only for firm matches. Size is omitted from some rows. Given values are once, few, many or a class for expanded clones.

TRBV6-5,TRBD1,TRBJ2-7,NA,15,CASGKGDRASYEQYF,TGTGCCAGCGGCAAGGGGGACAGGGCTTCCTACGAGCAGTACTTC
TRBV19,TRBD1,TRBJ1-5,few,16,CASSRLQGGSNQPQHF,TGTGCCAGTAGCAGACTCCAGGGGGGGAGCAATCAGCCCCAGCATTTT
TRBV12-3/TRBV12-4,TRBD1,TRBJ2-7,medium-sized,14,CASSSMDRVHEQYF,TGTGCCAGCAGTTCGATGGACAGGGTCCACGAGCAGTACTTC
TRBV6-1,NA,TRBJ1-5,NA,13,CASSVYSNQPQHF,TGTGCCAGCAGTGTATATAGCAATCAGCCCCAGCATTTT
TRBV6-5,NA,TRBJ1-5,NA,15,CAISEFAHSNQPQHF,TGTGCCATCAGTGAGTTTGCCCATAGCAATCAGCCCCAGCATTTT
TRBV30,NA,TRBJ1-1,NA,13,CASSGQPNTEAFF,TGTGCCTCGAGTGGGCAGCCGAACACTGAAGCTTTCTTT
TRBV29-1,TRBD1,TRBJ2-1,medium-sized,14,CSVVAQGVNNEQFF,TGCAGCGTTGTAGCACAGGGGGTTAACAATGAGCAGTTCTTC
TRBV27,TRBD1,TRBJ1-5,few,15,CASSLRTGYNQPQHF,TGTGCCAGCAGTTTAAGGACAGGGTACAATCAGCCCCAGCATTTT
TRBV6-2/TRBV6-3,NA,TRBJ1-2,few,13,CASSLRGNYGYTF,TGTGCCAGCAGCCTCCGGGGGAACTATGGCTACACCTTC
TRBV6-5,NA,TRBJ1-1,few,15,CASHKGGERNTEAFF,TGTGCCAGCCATAAGGGAGGGGAGAGGAACACTGAAGCTTTCTTT
TRBV5-6,TRBD2,TRBJ2-3,few,17,CASSLGAGVGYTDTQYF,TGTGCCAGCAGCTTGGGAGCGGGGGTTGGATACACAGATACGCAGTATTTT
TRBV19,TRBD2,TRBJ2-7,medium-sized,14,CASSIRGEGTEQYF,TGTGCCAGTAGTATCCGTGGGGAGGGGACCGAGCAGTACTTC
TRBV6-2/TRBV6-3,TRBD1,TRBJ1-5,NA,14,CASRETGRNQPQHF,TGTGCCAGCAGAGAGACAGGGAGGAATCAGCCCCAGCATTTT
TRBV19,NA,TRBJ2-2,medium-sized,15,CASSLLDRRAGELFF,TGTGCCAGTAGTCTCTTGGACAGGAGGGCCGGGGAGCTGTTTTTT
TRBV12-3/TRBV12-4,NA,TRBJ2-6,few,15,CASSTGRAGANVLTF,TGTGCCAGCAGCACAGGGAGGGCTGGGGCCAACGTCCTGACTTTC
TRBV12-3/TRBV12-4,NA,TRBJ1-2,NA,16,CASSYTGGGTNYGYTF,TGTGCCAGCAGTTACACCGGGGGGGGGACGAACTATGGCTACACCTTC
TRBV6-1,NA,TRBJ2-7,many,13,CASSPTGSYEQYF,TGTGCCAGCAGCCCTACAGGGAGCTACGAGCAGTACTTC
TRBV5-5,NA,TRBJ1-4,few,15,CASSSIGELNEKLFF,TGTGCCAGCAGCTCTATTGGAGAACTTAATGAAAAACTGTTTTTT
TRBV12-3/TRBV12-4,NA,TRBJ2-1,NA,12,CASGAETREQFF,TGTGCCAGCGGGGCAGAAACACGAGAGCAGTTCTTC
TRBV7-2,TRBD1,TRBJ2-7,NA,15,CASTSGQAKFYEQYF,TGTGCCAGCACCTCGGGACAGGCGAAATTCTACGAGCAGTACTTC
TRBV27,TRBD2,TRBJ2-7,many,15,CASSLFGGETYEQYF,TGTGCCAGCAGTTTATTTGGGGGGGAAACCTACGAGCAGTACTTC
TRBV6-1,NA,TRBJ2-3,few,13,CASSRDLTDTQYF,TGTGCCAGCAGCAGGGACCTTACAGATACGCAGTATTTT
TRBV12-3/TRBV12-4,NA,TRBJ2-7,few,14,CASSPGTFPYEQYF,TGTGCCAGCAGTCCCGGGACATTCCCCTACGAGCAGTACTTC
TRBV7-6,NA,TRBJ2-3,few,15,CASSLLQGGTDTQYF,TGTGCCAGCAGCTTGCTTCAGGGTGGCACAGATACGCAGTATTTT
TRBV27,NA,TRBJ2-7,few,14,CASTGLASSYEQYF,TGTGCCAGCACCGGACTTGCAAGCTCCTACGAGCAGTACTTC
TRBV19,TRBD1,TRBJ1-1,medium-sized,15,CASSTTGGRNTEAFF,TGTGCCAGTAGCACGACAGGGGGCAGGAACACTGAAGCTTTCTTT
TRBV27,NA,TRBJ1-6,NA,14,CASSLSASGSPLHF,TGTGCCAGCAGTTTATCAGCCTCGGGGTCACCCCTCCACTTT
TRBV5-1,TRBD1,TRBJ2-7,few,14,CASATGTGGYEQYF,TGCGCCAGCGCAACCGGAACAGGGGGCTACGAGCAGTACTTC
TRBV6-4,TRBD1,TRBJ2-5,NA,15,CASSPQTGASETQYF,TGTGCCAGCAGTCCACAGACAGGGGCAAGCGAGACCCAGTACTTC
TRBV6-6,NA,TRBJ1-2,few,14,CASSYFGGNYGYTF,TGTGCCAGCAGTTACTTCGGGGGTAACTATGGCTACACCTTC
TRBV5-1,NA,TRBJ1-1,NA,12,CASSGPNTEAFF,TGCGCCAGCAGCGGCCCGAACACTGAAGCTTTCTTT
TRBV14,TRBD2,TRBJ2-3,NA,16,CASSPTSGRSTDTQYF,TGTGCCAGCAGCCCGACTAGCGGGAGGAGCACAGATACGCAGTATTTT
TRBV6-2/TRBV6-3,TRBD2,TRBJ2-7,NA,15,CASTLAGDPTYEQYF,TGTGCCAGCACCCTAGCGGGTGATCCGACCTACGAGCAGTACTTC
TRBV29-1,TRBD1,TRBJ2-7,once,14,CSVDEGQGGYEQYF,TGCAGCGTTGACGAGGGACAGGGGGGATACGAGCAGTACTTC
TRBV20-1,NA,TRBJ2-7,NA,12,CSARGAGDEQYF,TGCAGTGCCCGAGGGGCAGGAGACGAGCAGTACTTC
TRBV29-1,TRBD2,TRBJ2-2,NA,19,CSRMGGLAGAGSNTGELFF,TGCAGCCGAATGGGAGGACTAGCGGGAGCCGGATCGAACACCGGGGAGCTGTTTTTT
TRBV6-5,TRBD1,TRBJ1-1,few,14,CASSQGQGRTEAFF,TGTGCCAGCAGCCAGGGACAGGGAAGGACTGAAGCTTTCTTT
TRBV19,NA,TRBJ2-2,medium-sized,16,CASTKAGPLNTGELFF,TGTGCCAGTACGAAGGCGGGACCCTTGAACACCGGGGAGCTGTTTTTT
TRBV30,NA,TRBJ2-7,NA,12,CAWSDGPYEQYF,TGTGCCTGGAGTGACGGCCCGTACGAGCAGTACTTC
TRBV19,NA,TRBJ1-2,many,15,CASSSPGAANYGYTF,TGTGCCAGTAGTAGTCCAGGAGCTGCTAACTATGGCTACACCTTC
TRBV6-5,NA,TRBJ2-5,many,14,CASRFDWSGQTQYF,TGTGCCAGCAGATTTGACTGGAGCGGTCAGACCCAGTACTTC
TRBV29-1,TRBD1,TRBJ1-1,medium-sized,14,CSVTGGGLNTEAFF,TGCAGCGTCACAGGGGGAGGGTTGAACACTGAAGCTTTCTTT
TRBV6-5,TRBD1,TRBJ2-2,medium-sized,15,CASSRWTGNGGELFF,TGTGCCAGCAGTCGATGGACAGGGAATGGCGGGGAGCTGTTTTTT
TRBV27,NA,TRBJ2-7,NA,16,CASSLLVVGHPGQQYF,TGTGCCAGCAGTTTACTGGTGGTTGGGCATCCTGGGCAGCAGTACTTC
TRBV19,TRBD1,TRBJ2-1,medium-sized,18,CASSMRRRDRGAHNEQFF,TGTGCCAGTAGTATGCGCCGCCGGGACAGGGGGGCCCACAATGAGCAGTTCTTC
TRBV18,TRBD1,TRBJ2-7,few,18,CASSPRVPKPGQPYEQYF,TGTGCCAGCTCACCACGGGTCCCTAAACCGGGACAGCCTTACGAGCAGTACTTC
TRBV29-1,NA,TRBJ1-2,few,15,CSVEPPGGLGLGYTF,TGCAGCGTTGAACCCCCCGGGGGTTTGGGCCTTGGCTACACCTTC
TRBV6-5,NA,TRBJ2-1,NA,11,CASSYMGEQFF,TGTGCCAGCAGTTACATGGGAGAGCAGTTCTTC
TRBV6-2/TRBV6-3,NA,TRBJ2-7,few,13,CASRPTASYEQYF,TGTGCCAGCAGGCCGACAGCAAGTTACGAGCAGTACTTC